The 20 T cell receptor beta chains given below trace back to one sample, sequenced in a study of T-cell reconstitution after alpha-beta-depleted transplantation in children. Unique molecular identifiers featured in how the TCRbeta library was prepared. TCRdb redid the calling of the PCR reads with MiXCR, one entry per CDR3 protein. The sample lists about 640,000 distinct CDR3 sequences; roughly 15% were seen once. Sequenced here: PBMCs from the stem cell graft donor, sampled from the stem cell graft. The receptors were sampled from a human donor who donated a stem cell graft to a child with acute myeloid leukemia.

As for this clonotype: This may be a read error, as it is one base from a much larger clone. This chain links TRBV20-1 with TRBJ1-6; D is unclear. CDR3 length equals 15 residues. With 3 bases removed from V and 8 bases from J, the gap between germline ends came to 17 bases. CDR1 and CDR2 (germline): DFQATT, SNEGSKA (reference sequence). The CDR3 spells CSASGAARLDSPLHF. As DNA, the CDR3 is TGCAGTGCTAGCGGAGCAGCCAGACTGGATTCACCCCTCCACTTT.

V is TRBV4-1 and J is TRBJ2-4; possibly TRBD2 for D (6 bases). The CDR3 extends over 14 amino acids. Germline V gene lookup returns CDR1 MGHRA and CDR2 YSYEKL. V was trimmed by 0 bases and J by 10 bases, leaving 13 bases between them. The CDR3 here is CASSQETGVAIQYF. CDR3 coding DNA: TGCGCCAGCAGCCAAGAAACGGGGGTAGCTATTCAGTACTTC.

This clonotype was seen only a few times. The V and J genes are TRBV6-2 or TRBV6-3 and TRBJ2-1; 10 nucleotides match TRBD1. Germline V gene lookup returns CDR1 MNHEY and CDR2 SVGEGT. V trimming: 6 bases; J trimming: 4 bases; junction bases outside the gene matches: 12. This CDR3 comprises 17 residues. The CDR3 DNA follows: TGTGCCAGCAGCCCAGTTCCGGGACAGGGGCCTTACAATGAGCAGTTCTTC. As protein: CASSPVPGQGPYNEQFF.

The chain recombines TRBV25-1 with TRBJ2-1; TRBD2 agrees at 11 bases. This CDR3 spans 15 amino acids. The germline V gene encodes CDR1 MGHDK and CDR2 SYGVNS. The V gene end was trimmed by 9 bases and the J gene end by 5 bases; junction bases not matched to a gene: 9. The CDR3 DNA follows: TGTGCCAGTTTCTTTCTAGCGGGGGGAAACAATGAGCAGTTCTTC. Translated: CASFFLAGGNNEQFF.

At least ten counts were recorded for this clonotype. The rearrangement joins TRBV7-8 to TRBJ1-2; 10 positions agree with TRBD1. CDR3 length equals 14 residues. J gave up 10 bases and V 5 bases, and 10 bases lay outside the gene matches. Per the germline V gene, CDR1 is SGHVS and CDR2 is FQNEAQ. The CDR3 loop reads CASSRPGTGESYTF. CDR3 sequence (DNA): TGTGCCAGCAGCCGTCCCGGGACAGGGGAATCCTACACCTTC.

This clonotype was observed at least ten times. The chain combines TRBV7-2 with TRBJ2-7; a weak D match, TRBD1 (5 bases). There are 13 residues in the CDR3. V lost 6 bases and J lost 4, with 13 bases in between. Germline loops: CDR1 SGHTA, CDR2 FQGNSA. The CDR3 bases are TGTGCCAGCAGTTTGGGGCCCAGATACGAGCAGTACTTC. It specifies CASSLGPRYEQYF.

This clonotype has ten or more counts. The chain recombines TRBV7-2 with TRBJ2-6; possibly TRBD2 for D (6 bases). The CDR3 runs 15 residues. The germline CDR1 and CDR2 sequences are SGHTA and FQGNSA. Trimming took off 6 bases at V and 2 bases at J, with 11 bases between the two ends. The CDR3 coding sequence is TGTGCCAGCAGACCCGGCGGGACTGGGGCCAACGTCCTGACTTTC. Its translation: CASRPGGTGANVLTF.

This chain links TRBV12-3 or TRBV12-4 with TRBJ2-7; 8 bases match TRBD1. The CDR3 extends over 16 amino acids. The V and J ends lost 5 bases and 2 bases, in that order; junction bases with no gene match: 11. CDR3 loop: CASSLSWDRYTYEQYF. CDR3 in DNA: TGTGCCAGCAGTCTTTCCTGGGACAGGTATACCTACGAGCAGTACTTC.

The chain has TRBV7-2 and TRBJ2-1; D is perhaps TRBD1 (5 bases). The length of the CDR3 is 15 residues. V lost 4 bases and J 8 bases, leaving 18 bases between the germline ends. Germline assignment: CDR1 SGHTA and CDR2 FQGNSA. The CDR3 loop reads CASSSPLSLTDEQFF. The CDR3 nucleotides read TGTGCCAGCAGCTCTCCTTTATCTCTGACAGATGAGCAGTTCTTC.

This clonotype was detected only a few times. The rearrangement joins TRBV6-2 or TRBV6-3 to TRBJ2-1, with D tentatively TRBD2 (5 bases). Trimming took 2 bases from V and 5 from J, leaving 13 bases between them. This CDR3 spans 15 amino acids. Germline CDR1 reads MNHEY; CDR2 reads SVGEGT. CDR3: CASSYEGPAHNEQFF. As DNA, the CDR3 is TGTGCCAGCAGTTACGAGGGCCCAGCACACAATGAGCAGTTCTTC.

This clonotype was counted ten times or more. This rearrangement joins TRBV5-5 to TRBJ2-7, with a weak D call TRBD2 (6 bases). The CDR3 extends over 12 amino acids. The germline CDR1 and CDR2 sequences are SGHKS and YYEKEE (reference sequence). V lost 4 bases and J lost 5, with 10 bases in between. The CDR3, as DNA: TGTGCCAGCAGCCCTGGAGGGGACGAGCAGTACTTC. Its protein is CASSPGGDEQYF.

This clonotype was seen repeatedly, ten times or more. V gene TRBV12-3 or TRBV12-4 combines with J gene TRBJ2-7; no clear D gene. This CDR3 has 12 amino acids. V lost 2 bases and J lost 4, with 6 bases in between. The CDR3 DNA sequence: TGTGCCAGCAGTTTAAGACAATACGAGCAGTACGTC. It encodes CASSLRQYEQYV.

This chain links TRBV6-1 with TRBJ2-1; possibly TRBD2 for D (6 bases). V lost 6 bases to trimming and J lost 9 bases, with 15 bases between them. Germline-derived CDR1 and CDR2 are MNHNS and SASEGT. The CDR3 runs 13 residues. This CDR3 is CASSFTGSGEQFF. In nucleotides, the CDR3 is TGTGCCAGCAGCTTCACCGGGAGCGGTGAGCAGTTCTTC.

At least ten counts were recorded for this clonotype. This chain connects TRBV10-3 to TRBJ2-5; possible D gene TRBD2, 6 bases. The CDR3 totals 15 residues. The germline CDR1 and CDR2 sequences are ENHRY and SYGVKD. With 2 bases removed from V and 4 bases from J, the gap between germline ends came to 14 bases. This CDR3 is CAISEVLTGGETQYF. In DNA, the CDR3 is TGTGCCATCAGTGAGGTACTCACCGGGGGAGAGACCCAGTACTTC.

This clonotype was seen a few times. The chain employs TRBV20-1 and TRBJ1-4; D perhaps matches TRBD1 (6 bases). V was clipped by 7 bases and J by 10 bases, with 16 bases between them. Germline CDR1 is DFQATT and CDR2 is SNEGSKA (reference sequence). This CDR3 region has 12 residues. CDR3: CSVRGGGGKLFF. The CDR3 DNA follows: TGCAGTGTCAGAGGGGGGGGAGGAAAACTGTTTTTT.

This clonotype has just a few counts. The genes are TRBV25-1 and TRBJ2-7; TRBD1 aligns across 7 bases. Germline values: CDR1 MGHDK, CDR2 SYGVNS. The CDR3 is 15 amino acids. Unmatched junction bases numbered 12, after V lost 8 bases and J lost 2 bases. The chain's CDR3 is CASSTGWPYAYEQYF. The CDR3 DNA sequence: TGTGCCAGCTCGACAGGGTGGCCCTACGCCTACGAGCAGTACTTC.

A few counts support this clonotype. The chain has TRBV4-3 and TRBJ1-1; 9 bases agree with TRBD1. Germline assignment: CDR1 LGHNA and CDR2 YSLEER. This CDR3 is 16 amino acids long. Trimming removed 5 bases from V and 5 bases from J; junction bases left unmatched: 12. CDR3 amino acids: CASSDGLDRGATEAFF. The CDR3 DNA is TGCGCCAGCAGCGACGGTTTGGACAGGGGAGCGACTGAAGCTTTCTTT.

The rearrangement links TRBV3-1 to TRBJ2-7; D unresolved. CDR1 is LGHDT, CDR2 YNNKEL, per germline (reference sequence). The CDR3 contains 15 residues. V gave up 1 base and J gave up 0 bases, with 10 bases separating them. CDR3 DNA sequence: TGTGCCAGCAGCCAAGGTCCGGGCAGCTCCTACGAGCAGTACGTC. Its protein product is CASSQGPGSSYEQYV.

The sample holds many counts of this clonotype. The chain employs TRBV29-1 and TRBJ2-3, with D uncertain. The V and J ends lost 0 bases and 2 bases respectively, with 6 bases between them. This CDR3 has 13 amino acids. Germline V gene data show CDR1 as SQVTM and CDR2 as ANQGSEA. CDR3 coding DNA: TGCAGCGTTGAAGAGGGCTTCACAGATACGCAGTATTTT. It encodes CSVEEGFTDTQYF.

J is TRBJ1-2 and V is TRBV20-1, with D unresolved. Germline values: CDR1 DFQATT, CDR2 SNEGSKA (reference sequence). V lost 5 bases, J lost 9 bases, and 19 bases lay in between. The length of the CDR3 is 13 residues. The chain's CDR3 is CSAYPGTPGRYTF. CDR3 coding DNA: TGCAGTGCTTACCCTGGTACCCCTGGGCGCTACACCTTC.